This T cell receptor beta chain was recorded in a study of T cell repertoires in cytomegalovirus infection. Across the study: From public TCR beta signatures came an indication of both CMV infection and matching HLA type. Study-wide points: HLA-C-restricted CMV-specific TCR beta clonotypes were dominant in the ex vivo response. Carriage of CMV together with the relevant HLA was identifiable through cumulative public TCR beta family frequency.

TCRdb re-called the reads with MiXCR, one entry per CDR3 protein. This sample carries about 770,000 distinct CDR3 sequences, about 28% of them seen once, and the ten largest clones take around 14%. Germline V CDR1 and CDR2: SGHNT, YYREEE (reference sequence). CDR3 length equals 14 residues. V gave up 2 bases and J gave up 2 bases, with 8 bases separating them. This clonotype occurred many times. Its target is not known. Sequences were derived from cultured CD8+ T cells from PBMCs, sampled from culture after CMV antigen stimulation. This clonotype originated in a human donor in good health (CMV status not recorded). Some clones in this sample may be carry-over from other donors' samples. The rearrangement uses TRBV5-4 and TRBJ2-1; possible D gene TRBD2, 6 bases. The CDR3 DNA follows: TGTGCCAGCAGCTTCCGGGGGACCTACAATGAGCAGTTCTTC. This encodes CASSFRGTYNEQFF.